The source of this TCR beta chain is a study of blood T cell repertoires in COVID-19. The data were produced by immunoSEQ multiplex PCR, yet TCRdb's version contains in-frame clones alone and is incomplete. The data show under 200,000 clones, approximately 86% seen once. CDR3 length: 16 amino acids. Trimming stripped 0 bases from V and 2 bases from J, with 10 bases between. The germline CDR1 and CDR2 sequences are SGHAT and FQNNGV. The rearrangement joins TRBV11-2 to TRBJ2-2; the D gene is possibly TRBD1 (5 bases). The sample consisted of peripheral blood. The TCR comes from a woman between 55 and 75 years old who had recovered from COVID-19. The CDR3 region is CASSLDRVPNTGELFF. The CDR3 bases are TGTGCCAGCAGCTTAGACAGGGTCCCTAACACCGGGGAGCTGTTTTTT.